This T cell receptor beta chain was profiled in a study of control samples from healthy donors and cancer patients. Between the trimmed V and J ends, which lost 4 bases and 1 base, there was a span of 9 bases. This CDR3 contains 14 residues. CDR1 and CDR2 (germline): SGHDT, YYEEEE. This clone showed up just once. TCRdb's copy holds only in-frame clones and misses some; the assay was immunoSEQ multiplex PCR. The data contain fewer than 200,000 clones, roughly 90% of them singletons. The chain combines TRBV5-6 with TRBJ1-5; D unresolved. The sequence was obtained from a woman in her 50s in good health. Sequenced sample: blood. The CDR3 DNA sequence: TGTGCCAGCAGCCAAGGACTGAGCAATCAGCCCCAGCATTTT. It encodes CASSQGLSNQPQHF.